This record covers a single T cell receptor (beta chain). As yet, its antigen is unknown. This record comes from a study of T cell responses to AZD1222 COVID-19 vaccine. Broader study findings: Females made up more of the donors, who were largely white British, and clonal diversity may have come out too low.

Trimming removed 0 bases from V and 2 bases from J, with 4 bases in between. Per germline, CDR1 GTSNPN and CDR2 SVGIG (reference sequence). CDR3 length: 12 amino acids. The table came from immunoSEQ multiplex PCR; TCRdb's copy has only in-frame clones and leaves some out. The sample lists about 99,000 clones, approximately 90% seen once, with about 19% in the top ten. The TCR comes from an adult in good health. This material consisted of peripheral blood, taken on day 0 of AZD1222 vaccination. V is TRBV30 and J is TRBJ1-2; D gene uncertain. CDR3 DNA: TGTGCCTGGAGTGTGGCCAACTATGGCTACACCTTC. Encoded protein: CAWSVANYGYTF.